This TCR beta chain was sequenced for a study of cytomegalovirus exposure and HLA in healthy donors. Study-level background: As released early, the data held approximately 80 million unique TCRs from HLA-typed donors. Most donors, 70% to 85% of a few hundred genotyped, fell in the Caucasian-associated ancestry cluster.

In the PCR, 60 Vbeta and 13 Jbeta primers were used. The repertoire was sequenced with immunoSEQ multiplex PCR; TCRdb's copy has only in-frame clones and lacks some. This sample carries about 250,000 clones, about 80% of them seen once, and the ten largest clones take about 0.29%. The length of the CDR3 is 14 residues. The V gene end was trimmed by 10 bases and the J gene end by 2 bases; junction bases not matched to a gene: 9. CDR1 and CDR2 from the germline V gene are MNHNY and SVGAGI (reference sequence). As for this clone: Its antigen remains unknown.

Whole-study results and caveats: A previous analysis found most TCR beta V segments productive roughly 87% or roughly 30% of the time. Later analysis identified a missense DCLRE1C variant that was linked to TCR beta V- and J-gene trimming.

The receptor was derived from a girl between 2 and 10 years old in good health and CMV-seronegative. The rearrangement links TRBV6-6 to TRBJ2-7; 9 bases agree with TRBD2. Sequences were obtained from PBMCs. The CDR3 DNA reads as TGTGCCACCTCGCCGGCGGGGGGGACCTACGAGCAGTACTTC. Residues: CATSPAGGTYEQYF.